Presented here are 10 T cell receptor beta chains from one specimen sequenced in a study of blood T cell repertoires in COVID-19. Profiling relied on immunoSEQ multiplex PCR, and the TCRdb table lists in-frame clones only, not all of them. The table has 200,000 to 300,000 clones, about 89% seen once. What was sequenced was PBMCs or T cells enriched from blood (not recorded which). These receptors were collected from a young woman who had recovered from COVID-19.

The chain is built from TRBV21-1 and TRBJ1-1; TRBD1, the table's D call, was not compared with the DNA. TRBV21-1 is a listed pseudogene. The CDR3 covers 16 residues. CDR3 residues: CASSRIWTGGGTEAFF. The CDR3, as DNA: TGTGCCAGCAGCAGAATTTGGACAGGGGGGGGCACTGAAGCTTTCTTT.

This chain connects TRBV29-1 to TRBJ1-1; D is unclear. With 3 bases removed from V and 0 bases from J, the gap between germline ends came to 11 bases. Looked up from germline, CDR1 is SQVTM and CDR2 is ANQGSEA. The CDR3 contains 14 residues. The CDR3 region is CSVELPGMNTEAFF. CDR3 coding DNA: TGCAGCGTTGAGCTCCCGGGGATGAACACTGAAGCTTTCTTT.

V gene TRBV6-2 or TRBV6-3 combines with J gene TRBJ2-3; 7 nucleotides match TRBD1. Germline V gene sequence: CDR1 MNHEY, CDR2 SVGEGT. The CDR3 has 15 residues. Trimming took 2 bases from V and 6 from J; bases not matched to a gene: 8. CDR3 in amino acids: CASSYARDSKDTQYF. The DNA for the CDR3 is TGTGCCAGCAGTTACGCCCGGGACAGTAAGGATACGCAGTATTTT.

CDR3 sequence: CASNKETSSNQPQHF. For the CDR3, the DNA is TGTGCCAGCAATAAGGAGACCTCTAGCAATCAGCCCCAGCATTTT. The chain carries TRBV2 and TRBJ1-5; D remains ambiguous. V lost 7 bases, J lost 0 bases, and 13 bases lay in between. Germline CDR1 is SNHLY and CDR2 is FYNNEI. CDR3 length: 15 residues. The variable domain in full, completed from reference TRBV2 and TRBJ1-5, reads EPEVTQTPSHQVTQMGQEVILRCVPISNHLYFYWYRQILGQKVEFLVSFYNNEISEKSEIFDDQFSVERPDGSNFTLKIRSTKLEDSAMYFCASNKETSSNQPQHFGDGTRLSIL.

V usage is TRBV4-1 and J usage is TRBJ1-5; possibly TRBD1 for D (6 bases). The CDR3 covers 15 residues. The V end was cut by 3 bases, the J end by 7 bases, with 16 bases between. CDR1 is MGHRA and CDR2 is YSYEKL in the germline V gene. The CDR3 spells CASSHPGAGEQPQHF. The CDR3 DNA reads TGCGCCAGCAGCCACCCAGGGGCAGGGGAACAGCCCCAGCATTTT.

The chain couples TRBV11-2 to TRBJ2-4, with 9 bases matching TRBD2. The CDR3 sequence is 15 residues long. CDR1 and CDR2 (germline): SGHAT, FQNNGV. The ends lost 5 bases at V and 8 bases at J; junction bases unmatched: 10. The CDR3 loop is CASSLSRSGGYIQYF. The CDR3 region has the DNA TGTGCCAGCAGCCTTTCACGTAGCGGGGGCTACATTCAGTACTTC.

The chain employs TRBV7-8 and TRBJ1-5; D not certain. V was shortened by 2 bases and J by 5 bases, with 10 bases between the two germline ends. Germline CDR1 SGHVS, CDR2 FQNEAQ. The length of the CDR3 is 14 residues. In DNA, the CDR3 is TGTGCCAGCAGCTTAAAGGAGGTCCATCAGCCCCAGCATTTT. It yields the protein CASSLKEVHQPQHF.

The rearrangement links TRBV7-9 to TRBJ2-7; no reliable D call. The CDR3 extends over 11 amino acids. Germline V lookup: CDR1 SEHNR, CDR2 FQNEAQ (reference sequence). V was cut by 1 base and J by 4 bases, with 2 bases left in between. CDR3 in DNA: TGTGCCAGCAGCTTAGTATACGAGCAGTACTTC. This codes for CASSLVYEQYF.

The CDR3 reads CASRIDFTGGSPLHF. In DNA form, the CDR3 reads TGTGCCAGCAGGATCGACTTCACCGGCGGTTCACCCCTCCACTTT. V gene TRBV6-5 combines with J gene TRBJ1-6; D unclear. Trimming took 6 bases from V and 9 from J, leaving 18 bases between them. Germline lookup yields CDR1 MNHEY and CDR2 SVGAGI. The CDR3 consists of 15 residues.

This chain uses TRBV10-3 with TRBJ2-5; TRBD1 might be the D (6 bases). CDR3 length equals 15 residues. The germline V gene has CDR1 ENHRY and CDR2 SYGVKD. V lost 3 bases to trimming and J lost 1 base, with 12 bases between them. The CDR3 here is CAISDHRVSQETQYF. For the CDR3, the DNA is TGTGCCATCAGTGATCACAGGGTTAGCCAAGAGACCCAGTACTTC.